The sequence of this T cell receptor beta chain was determined in a study of long-term antiretroviral therapy in people with HIV. Per donor, a minimum of one pre-ART and a minimum of two post-ART PBMC samples were available. With 4 bases removed from V and 0 bases from J, the gap between germline ends came to 16 bases. In germline, CDR1 is SGHRS, CDR2 YFSETQ. The CDR3 spans 16 residues. As to this clone: Antigen unknown.

Notes on the study in general: Compared with controls, HIV repertoires showed narrower CDR3 length ranges. After ART, diversity increased yet remained lower than transplant donor controls.

The assay, immunoSEQ v3.0, was run at survey level. Clones were read by immunoSEQ multiplex PCR, and TCRdb kept only the in-frame ones, dropping some. The table lists tens of thousands of clones, about 80% of them singletons. The clonotype comes from a woman between 25 and 40 years old with HIV. The rearrangement uses TRBV5-1 and TRBJ1-1; D is unresolved. Sequenced material: unsorted PBMCs, taken 1.1 years before starting antiretroviral therapy. CDR3 sequence (DNA): TGCGCCAGCAGCCAACGGGCTACAGAGATGAACACTGAAGCTTTCTTT. Its translation: CASSQRATEMNTEAFF.